Here is one T cell receptor (beta chain) with its context. Per the original methods: Reference gene primers were amplified, and this amplification served to estimate nucleated cell counts. TCRdb's copy holds only in-frame clones and misses some; the assay was immunoSEQ multiplex PCR. For V, J and clone size, that table is used; D and trimming come from the DNA. The repertoire holds around 250,000 clones, approximately 81% seen once, with just over 6.5% in the top ten. These data come from a study of blood T cell repertoires in COVID-19. Source material: PBMCs or T cells enriched from blood (not recorded which). The TCR originated in a woman between 45 and 65 years old who had been exposed to COVID-19.

CDR3 sequence (DNA): TGTGCCAGCAGTCCCGGGGGGAATCAGCCCCAGCATTTT. It is translated as CASSPGGNQPQHF. This chain connects TRBV12-3 or TRBV12-4 to TRBJ1-5; D possibly corresponds to TRBD1 (5 bases). Trimming shortened V by 5 bases and J by 4 bases, and 9 bases separated the two germline ends. The CDR3 consists of 13 residues.